The present TCR beta chain was sequenced within a study of T cell changes during pregnancy in multiple sclerosis. V shed 10 bases and J shed 3 bases, with 11 bases lying between them. Looked up from germline, CDR1 is MNHEY and CDR2 is SVGAGI. The CDR3 has 12 residues. Produced via immunoSEQ multiplex PCR; TCRdb's table is partial and in-frame only. The data hold some 41,000 clones, with 90% observed a single time. The rearrangement links TRBV6-5 to TRBJ2-3, with a possible D match to TRBD2 (6 bases). The sample consisted of CD8+ T cells from peripheral blood mononuclear cells, taken in the first trimester of pregnancy. The sequence derives from a female donor with multiple sclerosis, enrolled in a pregnancy study. CDR3 residues: CATWGGTDTQYF. In nucleotides, the CDR3 is TGTGCCACCTGGGGAGGAACAGATACGCAGTATTTT.